This TCR beta chain comes out of a study of T cells after yellow fever vaccination. Overall study findings and caveats: Among primary-vaccination clones, most reappeared after the booster, at 96% for CD4 and 85% to 90% for CD8. By day 5 rather than day 15, the secondary response had peaked, though it was weaker. Some clonotypes, a small share, were shared between CD4 and CD8 compartments.

For this clonotype: Its antigen is not known.

TCR cDNA, made by 5'RACE template switching, carried an added universal primer site and UMIs. TCRdb processed the 5' RACE reads anew with MiXCR; each CDR3 protein has one entry. The sample includes some 260,000 distinct CDR3 sequences, around 5.2% of them seen just once. The starting material was CD4+ T cells sorted from PBMCs, obtained on the day of the yellow fever booster vaccination. The sequence was collected from a man between 18 and 35 years old who received the YFV17D yellow fever vaccine.

The DNA of the CDR3 is TGTGCCAGCTCACTCCTTTTGGACAACACTGAAGCTTTCTTT. Translating gives CASSLLLDNTEAFF. This sequence joins TRBV18 and TRBJ1-1; no reliable D call. With 4 bases removed from V and 2 bases from J, the gap between germline ends came to 11 bases. Germline CDR1 reads KGHSH; CDR2 reads LQKENI. This CDR3 is built from 14 residues.